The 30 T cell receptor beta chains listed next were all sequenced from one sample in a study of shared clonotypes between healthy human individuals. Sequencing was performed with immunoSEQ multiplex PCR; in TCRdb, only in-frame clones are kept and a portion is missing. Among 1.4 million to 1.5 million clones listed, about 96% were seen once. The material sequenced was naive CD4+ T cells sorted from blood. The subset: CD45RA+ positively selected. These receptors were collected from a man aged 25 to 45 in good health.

The CDR3 loop reads CAWRWTSGNTGELFF. The CDR3 bases are TGTGCCTGGCGATGGACTAGCGGGAACACCGGGGAGCTGTTTTTT. This rearrangement joins TRBV30 to TRBJ2-2, with 10 bases that match TRBD2. This CDR3 region has 15 residues. The V segment lost 5 bases and the J segment 1 base; nucleotides outside the gene matches: 4. Per germline, CDR1 GTSNPN and CDR2 SVGIG (reference sequence).

As DNA, the CDR3 is TGCGCCAGCAGCGCCGAGCCTCGAAACACCATATATTTT. Its protein is CASSAEPRNTIYF. The chain couples TRBV5-1 to TRBJ1-3; no clear D. CDR1 and CDR2 (germline): SGHRS, YFSETQ. The CDR3 is 13 amino acids. The V end was cut by 4 bases, the J end by 5 bases, with 10 bases between. The full variable domain, rest sourced from reference TRBV5-1 and TRBJ1-3, is KAGVTQTPRYLIKTRGQQVTLSCSPISGHRSVSWYQQTPGQGLQFLFEYFSETQRNKGNFPGRFSGRQFSNSRSEMNVSTLELGDSALYLCASSAEPRNTIYFGEGSWLTVV.

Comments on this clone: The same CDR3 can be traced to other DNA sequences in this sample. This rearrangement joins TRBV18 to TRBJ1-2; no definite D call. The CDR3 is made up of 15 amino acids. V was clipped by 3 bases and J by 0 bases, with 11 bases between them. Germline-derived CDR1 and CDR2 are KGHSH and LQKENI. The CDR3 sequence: CASSPLDRANYGYTF. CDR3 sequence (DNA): TGTGCCAGCTCACCGTTGGACCGAGCTAACTATGGCTACACCTTC.

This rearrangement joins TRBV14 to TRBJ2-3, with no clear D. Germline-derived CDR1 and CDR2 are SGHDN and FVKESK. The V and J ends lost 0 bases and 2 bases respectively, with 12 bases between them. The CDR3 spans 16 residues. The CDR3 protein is CASSQDRIRPTDTQYF. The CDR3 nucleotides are TGTGCCAGCAGCCAAGATCGTATAAGACCCACAGATACGCAGTATTTT.

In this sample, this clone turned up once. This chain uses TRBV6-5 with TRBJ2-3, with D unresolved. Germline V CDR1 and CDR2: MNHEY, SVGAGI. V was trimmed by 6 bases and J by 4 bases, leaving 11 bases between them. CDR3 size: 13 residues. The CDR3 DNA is TGTGCCAGCAGATCCGACGTTTCAGATACGCAGTATTTT. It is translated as CASRSDVSDTQYF.

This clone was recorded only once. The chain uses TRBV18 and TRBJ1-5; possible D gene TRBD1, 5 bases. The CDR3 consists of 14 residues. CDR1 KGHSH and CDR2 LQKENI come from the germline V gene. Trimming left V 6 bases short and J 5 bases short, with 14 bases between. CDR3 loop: CASSRGGKDQPQHF. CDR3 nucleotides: TGTGCCAGCTCCCGGGGGGGTAAGGATCAGCCCCAGCATTTT.

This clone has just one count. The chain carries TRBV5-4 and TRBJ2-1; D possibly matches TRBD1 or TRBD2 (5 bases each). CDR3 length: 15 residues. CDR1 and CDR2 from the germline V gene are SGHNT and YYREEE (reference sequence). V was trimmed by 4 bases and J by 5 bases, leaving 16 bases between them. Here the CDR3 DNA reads TGTGCCAGCAGCCTGATGGGACCCGAGAACAATGAGCAGTTCTTC. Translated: CASSLMGPENNEQFF.

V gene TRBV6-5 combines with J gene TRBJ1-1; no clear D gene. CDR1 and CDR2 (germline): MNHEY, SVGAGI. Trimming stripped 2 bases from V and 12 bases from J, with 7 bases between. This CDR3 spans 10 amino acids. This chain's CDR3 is CASSYEKTFF. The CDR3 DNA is TGTGCCAGCAGTTACGAAAAAACTTTCTTT.

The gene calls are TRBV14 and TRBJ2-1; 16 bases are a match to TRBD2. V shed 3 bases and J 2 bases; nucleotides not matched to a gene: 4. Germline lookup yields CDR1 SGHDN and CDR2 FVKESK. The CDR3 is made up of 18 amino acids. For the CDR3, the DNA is TGTGCCAGCAGCCAGGGACTAGCGGGAGGGCTTCCCTACAATGAGCAGTTCTTC. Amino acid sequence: CASSQGLAGGLPYNEQFF.

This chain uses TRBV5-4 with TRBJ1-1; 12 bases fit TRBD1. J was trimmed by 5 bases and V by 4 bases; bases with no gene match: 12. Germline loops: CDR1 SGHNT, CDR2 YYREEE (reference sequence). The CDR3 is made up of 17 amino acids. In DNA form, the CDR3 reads TGTGCCAGCAGCGATACGGGACAGGGGGCGCGGGGGACTGAAGCTTTCTTT. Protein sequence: CASSDTGQGARGTEAFF. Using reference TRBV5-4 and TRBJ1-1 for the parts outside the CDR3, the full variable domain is ETGVTQSPTHLIKTRGQQVTLRCSSQSGHNTVSWYQQALGQGPQFIFQYYREEENGRGNFPPRFSGLQFPNYSSELNVNALELDDSALYLCASSDTGQGARGTEAFFGQGTRLTVV.

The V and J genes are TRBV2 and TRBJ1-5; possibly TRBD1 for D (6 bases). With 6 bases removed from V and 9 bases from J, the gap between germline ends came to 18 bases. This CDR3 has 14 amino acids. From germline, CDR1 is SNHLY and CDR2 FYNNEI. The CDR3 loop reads CASRDTGFQGPQHF. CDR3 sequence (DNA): TGTGCCAGCAGGGACACAGGGTTTCAGGGGCCCCAGCATTTT.

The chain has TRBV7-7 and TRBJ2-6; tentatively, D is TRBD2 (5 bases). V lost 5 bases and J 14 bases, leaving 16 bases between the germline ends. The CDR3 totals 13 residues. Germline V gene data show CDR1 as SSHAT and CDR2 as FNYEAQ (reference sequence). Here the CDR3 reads CASSQTEGALLTF. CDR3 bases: TGTGCCAGCAGCCAGACTGAGGGTGCCCTCCTGACTTTC. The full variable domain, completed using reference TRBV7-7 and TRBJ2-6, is GAGVSQSPRYKVTKRGQDVTLRCDPISSHATLYWYQQALGQGPEFLTYFNYEAQPDKSGLPSDRFSAERPEGSISTLTIQRTEQRDSAMYRCASSQTEGALLTFGAGSRLTVL.

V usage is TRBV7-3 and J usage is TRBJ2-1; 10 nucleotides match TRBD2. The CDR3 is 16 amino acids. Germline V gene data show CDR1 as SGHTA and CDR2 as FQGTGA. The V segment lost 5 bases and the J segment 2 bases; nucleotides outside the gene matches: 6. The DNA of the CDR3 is TGTGCCAGCAGCAAAGTTAGCGGGAGGCCCTACAATGAGCAGTTCTTC. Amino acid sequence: CASSKVSGRPYNEQFF. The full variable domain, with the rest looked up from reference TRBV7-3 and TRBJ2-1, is GAGVSQTPSNKVTEKGKYVELRCDPISGHTALYWYRQSLGQGPEFLIYFQGTGAADDSGLPNDRFFAVRPEGSVSTLKIQRTERGDSAVYLCASSKVSGRPYNEQFFGPGTRLTVL.

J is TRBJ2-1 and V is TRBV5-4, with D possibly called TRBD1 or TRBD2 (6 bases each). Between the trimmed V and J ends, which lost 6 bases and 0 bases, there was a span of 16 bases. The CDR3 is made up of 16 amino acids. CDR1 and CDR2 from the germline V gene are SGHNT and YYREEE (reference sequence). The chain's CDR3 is CASTLPGANSYNEQFF. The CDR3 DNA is TGTGCCAGCACCCTGCCGGGGGCCAACTCCTACAATGAGCAGTTCTTC. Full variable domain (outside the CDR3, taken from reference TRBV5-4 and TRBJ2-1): ETGVTQSPTHLIKTRGQQVTLRCSSQSGHNTVSWYQQALGQGPQFIFQYYREEENGRGNFPPRFSGLQFPNYSSELNVNALELDDSALYLCASTLPGANSYNEQFFGPGTRLTVL.

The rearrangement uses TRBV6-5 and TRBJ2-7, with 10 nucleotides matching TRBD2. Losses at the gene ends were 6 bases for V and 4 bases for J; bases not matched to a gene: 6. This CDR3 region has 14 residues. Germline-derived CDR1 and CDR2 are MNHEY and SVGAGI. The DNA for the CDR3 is TGTGCCAGCAGCCGACTAGCGGGTGGGTACGAGCAGTACTTC. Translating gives CASSRLAGGYEQYF.

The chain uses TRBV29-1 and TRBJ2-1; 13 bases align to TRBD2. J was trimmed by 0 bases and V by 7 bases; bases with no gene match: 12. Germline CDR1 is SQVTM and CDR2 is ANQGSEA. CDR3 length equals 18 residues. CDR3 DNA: TGCAGCGCCCGTAGGGGACTAGCGGGGTCAAGCTCCTACAATGAGCAGTTCTTC. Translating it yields CSARRGLAGSSSYNEQFF.

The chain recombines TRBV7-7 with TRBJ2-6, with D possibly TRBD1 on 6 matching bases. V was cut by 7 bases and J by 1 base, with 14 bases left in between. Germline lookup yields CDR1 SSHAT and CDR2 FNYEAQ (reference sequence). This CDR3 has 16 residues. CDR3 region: CASTKGVSSGANVLTF. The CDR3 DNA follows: TGTGCCAGCACCAAGGGGGTTAGTTCTGGGGCCAACGTCCTGACTTTC. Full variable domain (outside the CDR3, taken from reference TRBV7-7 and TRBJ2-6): GAGVSQSPRYKVTKRGQDVTLRCDPISSHATLYWYQQALGQGPEFLTYFNYEAQPDKSGLPSDRFSAERPEGSISTLTIQRTEQRDSAMYRCASTKGVSSGANVLTFGAGSRLTVL.

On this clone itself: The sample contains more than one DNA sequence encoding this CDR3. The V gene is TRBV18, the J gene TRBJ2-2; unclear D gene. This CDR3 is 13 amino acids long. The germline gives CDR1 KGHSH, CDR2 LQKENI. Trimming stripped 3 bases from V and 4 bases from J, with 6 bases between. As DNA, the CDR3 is TGTGCCAGCTCACCCGACGGCACCGGGGAGCTGTTTTTT. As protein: CASSPDGTGELFF.

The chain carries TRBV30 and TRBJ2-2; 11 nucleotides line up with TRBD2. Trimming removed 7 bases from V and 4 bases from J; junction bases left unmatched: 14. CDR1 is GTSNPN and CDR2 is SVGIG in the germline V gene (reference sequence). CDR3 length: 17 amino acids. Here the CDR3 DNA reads TGTGCCTTGAAGCGATTAACGGGACTAGCGGTCACCGGGGAGCTGTTTTTT. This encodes CALKRLTGLAVTGELFF.

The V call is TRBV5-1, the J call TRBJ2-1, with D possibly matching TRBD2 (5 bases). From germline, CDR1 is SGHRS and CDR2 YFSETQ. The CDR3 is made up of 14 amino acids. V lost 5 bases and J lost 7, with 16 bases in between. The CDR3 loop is CASRSGLFQNEQFF. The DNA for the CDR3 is TGCGCCAGCAGGTCTGGACTGTTTCAAAATGAGCAGTTCTTC.

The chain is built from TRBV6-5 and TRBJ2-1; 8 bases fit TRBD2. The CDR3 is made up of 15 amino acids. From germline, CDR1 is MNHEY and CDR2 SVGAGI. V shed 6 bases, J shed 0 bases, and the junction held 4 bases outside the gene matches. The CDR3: CASRPGTSSYNEQFF. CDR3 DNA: TGTGCCAGCAGGCCCGGGACTAGCTCCTACAATGAGCAGTTCTTC.

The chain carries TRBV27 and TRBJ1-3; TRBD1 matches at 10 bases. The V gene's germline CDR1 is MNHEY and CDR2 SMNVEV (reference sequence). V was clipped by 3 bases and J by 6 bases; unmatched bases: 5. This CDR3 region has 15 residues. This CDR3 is CASSLGQGTANTIYF. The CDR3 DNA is TGTGCCAGCAGTTTGGGACAGGGGACGGCAAACACCATATATTTT.

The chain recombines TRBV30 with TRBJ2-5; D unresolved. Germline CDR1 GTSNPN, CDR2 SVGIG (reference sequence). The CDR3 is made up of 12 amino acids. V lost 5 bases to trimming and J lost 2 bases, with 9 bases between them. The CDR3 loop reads CAWEIGQETQYF. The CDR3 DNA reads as TGTGCCTGGGAGATAGGGCAAGAGACCCAGTACTTC.

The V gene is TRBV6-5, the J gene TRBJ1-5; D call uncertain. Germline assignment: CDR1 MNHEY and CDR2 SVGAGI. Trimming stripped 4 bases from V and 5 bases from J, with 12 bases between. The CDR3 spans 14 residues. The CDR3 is CASSLRTYYQPQHF. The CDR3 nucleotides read TGTGCCAGCAGTTTAAGGACCTATTATCAGCCCCAGCATTTT.

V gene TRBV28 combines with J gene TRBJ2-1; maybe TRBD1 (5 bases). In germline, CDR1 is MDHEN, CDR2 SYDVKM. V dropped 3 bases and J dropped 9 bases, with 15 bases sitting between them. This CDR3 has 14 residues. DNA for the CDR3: TGTGCCAGCAGTTTTGCAGGGTCTCAAGGTGAGCAGTTCTTC. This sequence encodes CASSFAGSQGEQFF.

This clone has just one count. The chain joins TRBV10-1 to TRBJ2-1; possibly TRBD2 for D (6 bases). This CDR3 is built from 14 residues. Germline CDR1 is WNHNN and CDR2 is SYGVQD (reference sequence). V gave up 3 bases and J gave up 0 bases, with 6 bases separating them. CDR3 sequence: CASSDSGSYNEQFF. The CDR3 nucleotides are TGCGCCAGCAGTGATAGCGGCTCCTACAATGAGCAGTTCTTC.

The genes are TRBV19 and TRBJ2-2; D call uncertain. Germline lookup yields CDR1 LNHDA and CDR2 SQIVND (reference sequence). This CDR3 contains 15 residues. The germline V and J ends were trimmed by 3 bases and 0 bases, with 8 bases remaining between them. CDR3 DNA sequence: TGTGCCAGTAGTATTTTTGGATCGAACACCGGGGAGCTGTTTTTT. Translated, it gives CASSIFGSNTGELFF.

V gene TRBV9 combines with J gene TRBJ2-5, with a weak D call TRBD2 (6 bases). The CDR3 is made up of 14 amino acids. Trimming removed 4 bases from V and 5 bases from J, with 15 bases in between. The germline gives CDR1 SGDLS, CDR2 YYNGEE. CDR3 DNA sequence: TGTGCCAGCAGCCCGGGGGAGGCGGAGGAGACCCAGTACTTC. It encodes CASSPGEAEETQYF.

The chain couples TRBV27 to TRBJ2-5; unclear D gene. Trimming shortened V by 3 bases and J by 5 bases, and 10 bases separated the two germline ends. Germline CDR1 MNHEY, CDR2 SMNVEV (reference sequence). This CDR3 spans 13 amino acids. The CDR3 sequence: CASSFREGETQYF. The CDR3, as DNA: TGTGCCAGCAGTTTTCGTGAAGGGGAGACCCAGTACTTC.

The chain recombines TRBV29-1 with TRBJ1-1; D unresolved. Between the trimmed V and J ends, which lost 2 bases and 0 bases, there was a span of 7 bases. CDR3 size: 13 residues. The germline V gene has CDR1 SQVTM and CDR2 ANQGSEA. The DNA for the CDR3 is TGCAGCGTTGAAAAAGTAATGAACACTGAAGCTTTCTTT. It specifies CSVEKVMNTEAFF.